Listed below are T cell receptor beta chains from one sample, sequenced in a study of blood T cell repertoires in COVID-19. Clones were sequenced by immunoSEQ multiplex PCR, and TCRdb holds only the in-frame ones, with some missing. The repertoire holds over 150,000 clones, with about 80% as singletons. Input material: peripheral blood. These receptors all stem from a human donor with acute or convalescent COVID-19. The donor label of this sample is uncertain. The CDR3 runs from the conserved cysteine through the conserved F or W. Each record gives: V gene, clone size, D gene, J gene, CDR3 DNA, CDR3 protein. A D gene is named only where the DNA matches it firmly. Size is stated for part of the rows, as once, few or many counts, or as a class when the clone is expanded.

>TRBV5-1|-|-|TRBJ2-3
TGCGCCAGCAGCTCGTGGGCCCCAACAGATACGCAGTATTTT
CASSSWAPTDTQYF
>TRBV11-3|few|TRBD1|TRBJ1-3
TGTGCCAGCAGCTCGGGACAGACCTCTGGAAACACCATATATTTT
CASSSGQTSGNTIYF
>TRBV6-6|many|-|TRBJ1-5
TGTGCCAGCAGTTTACAGGGTGGGCAGCCCCAGCATTTT
CASSLQGGQPQHF
>TRBV5-1|-|-|TRBJ2-1
TGCGCCAGCAGCTCCGGGACAAAGAACTACAATGAGCAGTTCTTC
CASSSGTKNYNEQFF
>TRBV5-4|-|-|TRBJ1-2
TGTGCCAGCAGCTTCTCAGGGAACTATGGCTACACCTTC
CASSFSGNYGYTF
>TRBV5-1|-|TRBD1|TRBJ2-2
TGCGCCCGCAGCCGACAGGGGGGGAACACCGGGGAGCTGTTTTTT
CARSRQGGNTGELFF
>TRBV2|-|-|TRBJ1-6
TGTGCCAGCAGTGATTTGGAGGGATATTCACCCCTCCACTTT
CASSDLEGYSPLHF
>TRBV5-1|-|-|TRBJ2-5
TGCGCCAGCAGCCAGACAGGACAAGAGACCCAGTACTTC
CASSQTGQETQYF
>TRBV3-1/TRBV3-2|once|-|TRBJ2-7
TGTGCCAGCAGCCAAGGGCTCGTGCCAAGCTCCTACGAGCAGTACTTC
CASSQGLVPSSYEQYF
>TRBV7-6|-|TRBD2|TRBJ2-1
TGTGCCAGCAGCCGAGGGACTAGCGGATACAATGAGCAGTTCTTC
CASSRGTSGYNEQFF
>TRBV19|-|-|TRBJ2-2
TGTGCCAGTAGTTTCGATCCAGGAAAATACGACACCGGGGAGCTGTTTTTT
CASSFDPGKYDTGELFF
>TRBV11-3|-|-|TRBJ2-2
TGTGCCAGCAGCTTGTCAGGGGCCACCGGGGAGCTGTTTTTT
CASSLSGATGELFF
>TRBV7-2|few|-|TRBJ2-1
TGTGCCAGCAGCTTTGCGGTCCAAACCGCTGAGCAGTTCTTC
CASSFAVQTAEQFF
>TRBV3-1/TRBV3-2|-|-|TRBJ2-7
TGTGCCAGCAGCCAATCGTCGGGTTCCTACGAGCAGTACTTC
CASSQSSGSYEQYF
>TRBV7-3|-|TRBD2|TRBJ2-1
TGTGCCAGCAGCTTAAGGGGACTAGCGGGAGCTGAGCAGTTCTTC
CASSLRGLAGAEQFF
>TRBV7-2|-|-|TRBJ1-2
TGTGCCAGCAGCTTGACAGGAGATCTTAACTATGGCTACACCTTC
CASSLTGDLNYGYTF
>TRBV5-1|-|TRBD1|TRBJ2-3
TGCGCCAGCAGCATTGCCCCGGGACAGGGAACGAATACGCAGTATTTT
CASSIAPGQGTNTQYF
>TRBV29-1|-|-|TRBJ1-1
TGCAGCGTTACCGAGGCCACTGAAGCTTTCTTT
CSVTEATEAFF
>TRBV19|-|-|TRBJ2-7
TGTGCCAGTAGTATCGGGGTCTCCTCCTACGAGCAGTACTTC
CASSIGVSSYEQYF
>TRBV5-1|-|-|TRBJ2-2
TGCGCCAGCAGCAAGGATACAGCAGCCGGGGAGCTGTTTTTT
CASSKDTAAGELFF
>TRBV10-3|-|-|TRBJ2-7
TGTGCCACTCGGGACGGGAGCTCCTACGAGCAGTACTTC
CATRDGSSYEQYF
>TRBV5-6|-|-|TRBJ2-3
TGTGCCAGCAGCTTTGTGGGGGCTAGCACAGATACGCAGTATTTT
CASSFVGASTDTQYF
>TRBV15|-|-|TRBJ1-2
TGTGCCACCAGCAGAGATCGTCTTGGAGGGTTGAGTTTTAACTATGGCTACACCTTC
CATSRDRLGGLSFNYGYTF
>TRBV5-1|few|TRBD1|TRBJ2-2
TGCGCCAGCAGCGTACAGGGGGGTGCCGGGGAGCTGTTTTTT
CASSVQGGAGELFF
>TRBV6-5|few|TRBD1|TRBJ1-3
TGTGCCAGCAGTTATGGGACAGCTGGAAACACCATATATTTT
CASSYGTAGNTIYF
>TRBV4-2|-|-|TRBJ2-3
TGTGCCAGCAGCCAAGGAGTCGGCCCCGGGGATACGCAGTATTTT
CASSQGVGPGDTQYF
>TRBV5-1|-|TRBD1|TRBJ2-5
TGCGCCAGCAGCTTGGAGACAGGGGGAGAGACCCAGTACTTC
CASSLETGGETQYF
>TRBV18|-|-|TRBJ1-1
TGTGCCAGCTCACCTTTTACAGGGTTGAACACTGAAGCTTTCTTT
CASSPFTGLNTEAFF
>TRBV2|-|-|TRBJ2-7
TGTGCCAGCAGTGATCCCGTCCAGAGGCAAACCTACGAGCAGTACTTC
CASSDPVQRQTYEQYF
>TRBV19|-|-|TRBJ1-1
TGTGCCAGTAGCCGCAGGGAGGGGAACACTGAAGCTTTCTTT
CASSRREGNTEAFF
>TRBV7-9|-|-|TRBJ1-4
TGTGCCAGCAGCTTAACCGGGACATCTAATGAAAAACTGTTTTTT
CASSLTGTSNEKLFF
>TRBV15|-|TRBD1|TRBJ1-1
TGTGCCACCAGCGAGGGACAGGGAGGCACTGAAGCTTTCTTT
CATSEGQGGTEAFF
>TRBV7-3|-|TRBD1|TRBJ2-1
TGTGCCAGCAGGTTGGACAGGGAGCAGTTCTTC
CASRLDREQFF
>TRBV28|few|TRBD2|TRBJ2-3
TGTGCCAGCAGTTTTGGATTAGCGGGAGGCCGGGGTCCAGATACGCAGTATTTT
CASSFGLAGGRGPDTQYF
>TRBV30|-|-|TRBJ2-3
TGTGCCTGGGATCTCACAGATACGCAGTATTTT
CAWDLTDTQYF
>TRBV7-2|-|-|TRBJ1-5
TGTGCCAGCAGCTTAGGTGGGTCAGGGACAAATCAGCCCCAGCATTTT
CASSLGGSGTNQPQHF
>TRBV19|-|-|TRBJ1-1
TGTGCCAGTAGTAGGCGCGTGGGGGCCCGCAACACTGAAGCTTTCTTT
CASSRRVGARNTEAFF
>TRBV6-6|-|TRBD1|TRBJ1-4
TGTGCCAGCAGTTCACCCGGGACAGGGGACGAAAAACTGTTTTTT
CASSSPGTGDEKLFF
>TRBV19|few|-|TRBJ1-1
TGTGCCAGTATACGACAGGTGGGTACGAACACTGAAGCTTTCTTT
CASIRQVGTNTEAFF
>TRBV19|-|TRBD1|TRBJ2-7
TGTGCCAGTAGTGCATCCGGGACAGGGGGCTACGAGCAGTACTTC
CASSASGTGGYEQYF
>TRBV19|-|TRBD2|TRBJ2-3
TGTGCCAGTACCAGACTAGCGGGGCTCACAGATACGCAGTATTTT
CASTRLAGLTDTQYF
>TRBV3-1/TRBV3-2|few|-|TRBJ2-1
TGTGCCAGCAGCCAAAGCTTAAATGAGCAGTTCTTC
CASSQSLNEQFF
>TRBV19|-|-|TRBJ1-3
TGTGCCAGTCGACAGGACTCTGGAAACACCATATATTTT
CASRQDSGNTIYF
>TRBV9|-|-|TRBJ1-1
TGTGCCAGCAGCGTAGATTATGAGGCCAACACTGAAGCTTTCTTT
CASSVDYEANTEAFF
>TRBV7-6|few|TRBD2|TRBJ2-6
TGTGCCAGCAGCCCGGGACTAGCGGCACTTACCACCTCCTCTGGGGCCAACGTCCTGACTTTC
CASSPGLAALTTSSGANVLTF
>TRBV20-1|-|-|TRBJ1-1
TGCAGTGCTAGCCCTCAGGCTGAAGCTTTCTTT
CSASPQAEAFF
>TRBV7-9|once|TRBD1|TRBJ1-1
TGTGCCGGGACAGGGCGTTTGAACACTGAAGCTTTCTTT
CAGTGRLNTEAFF